This entry is about one T cell receptor (beta chain). Only a few counts were recorded for this clone. Its cognate antigen has yet to be identified. No base-level quality is on record; no much larger clone is a single base apart. Each donor gave one peripheral blood draw, roughly 120 mL on average, collected into heparinised tubes. A BD FACSAria II was used to sort naive, central memory, regulatory and stem cell-like memory CD4+ T cells with a panel that included CD45RO, CCR7, CD25, CD127, CD95 and CD27. All sorted populations exceeded 98% purity. PBMCs were isolated immediately by Lymphoprep density gradient centrifugation and stained directly without culture. Samples were stained and sorted in pairs, with one healthy donor and one patient per experiment, so that batch effects were minimized. CDR1 and CDR2 (ENHRY, SYGVKD) derive from the germline V gene. Including the terminal cysteine and phenylalanine, the CDR3 comprises 13 residues. The kept DNA is CDR3 alone, 39 bases in frame from the first base. The V end loses 3 bases and the J end loses 4 bases, and a stretch of 8 bases separates them.

This entry belongs to a study of beta chain features in type 1 diabetes (dated by TCRdb to between 2017 and 2018). About the full investigation: Mean age, gender distribution, total cell number and subset yield were not different between patients and healthy donors. A total of about 100,000,000 sorted cells were examined across all samples, and RNA yield correlated strongly with the number of cells per subset. The study compared the TCRB repertoires of sorted circulating CD4+ T cell subsets in recently diagnosed type 1 diabetes patients with those in matched healthy donors. Regulatory and stem cell-like memory subsets were isolated from only 8 patients and roughly 8 healthy donors, whereas naive and central memory subsets came from all 30 or so donors. Points the paper makes about the study in general: Naive, central memory and regulatory TCRB repertoires appeared to be more alike among patients than among healthy donors. Patients with type 1 diabetes made fewer insertions and deleted more nucleotides at VDJ recombination sites, implying thymic rearrangement abnormalities. A moderate but significant shortening of TCRB CDR3 length was observed in type 1 diabetes patients in all four CD4+ subsets. Because cDNA rather than genomic DNA was sequenced, highly expressing activated cells could have been over-represented, although no difference in activation and CD3 levels was found between groups. Shorter templates might be favored by PCR, yet because patient and control samples were amplified and corrected together, any such skew would affect both groups equally. Only small numbers of individuals were included in the HLA sub-analyses, which left unresolved whether HLA type had any influence on TCRB rearrangement.

The entire amount of isolated RNA was reverse transcribed using the High Capacity cDNA Reverse Transcription Kit, so the sequenced TCRB transcripts were expressed ones. Deep immunoSEQ sequencing was applied to naive, central memory and regulatory T cell samples, giving an average of roughly 3.5 million total reads per sample. Sorted cells were lysed in RLT buffer and RNA was extracted with DNase-treated RNeasy Micro or Mini kits, depending on cell number. Each cell subset was processed on its own to prevent cross-contamination, while patient and healthy donor samples were processed together. The immunoSEQ multiplex PCR was used to amplify TCRB sequences from cDNA, yielding 87-bp fragments that span the CDR3 region. Sequencing of the amplicons was done on the Illumina HiSeq platform. For the original study's pipeline: Synthetic template baselines were used to correct PCR bias computationally, reads within Hamming distance 2 were collapsed together, and singletons that could not be merged were discarded. Reads were aligned against IMGT so that V, D and J genes, CDR3 length and insertions or deletions at six rearrangement sites could be assigned. Within each subset, clonotype counts were normalized to sorted cell number, and only after that were true diversity and Gini coefficients computed with the tcR R package. The overlap coefficient, calculated on TCRB nucleotide sequences, was used to measure repertoire sharing. As a proxy for the pre-selection repertoire, out-of-frame TCRB sequences from naive cells were analyzed. TCRdb mirrors the immuneACCESS table, restricted to in-frame sequences. Some clones are absent from its copies; in checked studies, under half trace to an unresolved V gene, and the reason for the others is unknown. D and trimming come from the DNA, and the V and J calls and clone size come from that table. In all, the sample holds around 150,000 clones, and almost 65% of those were seen once. The ten top clones hold roughly 0.089% of the sample.

The chain is assembled from TRBV10-3 and TRBJ2-3; TRBD1 is a possible D gene, resting on 5 matching bases. This sequence was found in a man aged 30-40 years with type 1 diabetes. Sequenced input: naive CD4+ T cells from blood. The cell subset or site label here, explained by the study, means: true naive CD4+ T cells. The CDR3 protein is CAISEGAADTQYF. The DNA reads TGTGCCATCAGTGAAGGGGCCGCAGATACGCAGTATTTT.